This section outlines one T cell receptor (beta chain) sequence together with its context. The CDR3 spans 16 residues. Deletions cut 0 bases from V and 1 base from J, with 11 bases between. Germline assignment: CDR1 SGHRS and CDR2 YFSETQ. Assay used: immunoSEQ multiplex PCR; TCRdb lists only in-frame clones, some missing. The table records 55,000 to 80,000 clones, around 80% of them present only once. The data derive from a study of blood T cell repertoires in COVID-19. The V gene is TRBV5-1, the J gene TRBJ2-1, with D possibly matching TRBD1 (5 bases). This receptor was taken from a human donor in a cohort sampled during active COVID-19. Sequencing used peripheral blood. CDR3 DNA: TGCGCCAGCAGCTTGGGACAGCAGTCGTCCTACAATGAGCAGTTCTTC. This encodes CASSLGQQSSYNEQFF.